The 28 T cell receptor beta chains below were found in one sample sequenced in a study of early T cells in non-severe SARS-CoV-2 infection. One entry per CDR3 protein results from TCRdb running MiXCR on the 5' RACE reads. The repertoire includes some 71,000 distinct CDR3 sequences, roughly 9.4% of them detected once, and 5.5% to 7% sits in the top ten. The sample consisted of whole blood. All receptors derive from an adult who was a healthcare worker with PCR-confirmed SARS-CoV-2 infection or an uninfected control (not recorded which).

This clonotype was seen many times. V gene TRBV3-1 combines with J gene TRBJ2-3; TRBD2 matches at 11 bases. The germline CDR1 and CDR2 sequences are LGHDT and YNNKEL (reference sequence). This CDR3 comprises 18 residues. V lost 0 bases, J lost 2 bases, and 7 bases stayed unmatched. CDR3 protein: CASSQDLGLAASTDTQYF. The CDR3 coding sequence is TGTGCCAGCAGCCAAGATTTGGGACTAGCGGCTTCCACAGATACGCAGTATTTT.

This clonotype occurred many times. The rearrangement uses TRBV6-6 and TRBJ2-1; no firm D call. The CDR3 contains 14 residues. Trimming took 2 bases from V and 2 from J, leaving 7 bases between them. The germline V gene has CDR1 MNHNY and CDR2 SVGAGI (reference sequence). In DNA, the CDR3 is TGTGCCAGCAGTTACAGACCAGCCTACAATGAGCAGTTCTTC. It specifies CASSYRPAYNEQFF.

In its sample, this clonotype was seen a few times. In nucleotides, the CDR3 is TGCGCCAGCAGCTTGAGCCCGGTGGATTCCTACGAGCAGTACTTC. It is translated as CASSLSPVDSYEQYF. The chain joins TRBV5-1 to TRBJ2-7; the D is unclear. The CDR3 is 15 residues long. V dropped 1 base and J dropped 1 base, with 12 bases sitting between them. The germline gives CDR1 SGHRS, CDR2 YFSETQ.

V and J are TRBV24-1 and TRBJ1-2; unclear D gene. CDR3 length: 14 residues. Trimming removed 3 bases from V and 1 base from J, with 8 bases in between. CDR1 is KGHDR and CDR2 is SFDVKD in the germline V gene. CDR3 in amino acids: CATSDPTVNYGYTF. CDR3 sequence (DNA): TGTGCCACCAGTGATCCAACGGTTAACTATGGCTACACCTTC.

Many counts were recorded for this clonotype. V usage is TRBV29-1 and J usage is TRBJ2-2, with D maybe TRBD1 (5 bases). This CDR3 region has 12 residues. Germline V gene sequence: CDR1 SQVTM, CDR2 ANQGSEA. The ends were cut back, 5 bases at V and 4 bases at J, with 8 bases in the middle. The CDR3 region is CSVQGSTGELFF. The CDR3 DNA is TGCAGCGTTCAGGGTTCCACCGGGGAGCTGTTTTTT.

This clonotype appeared a few times. V gene TRBV4-3 combines with J gene TRBJ2-3, with 12 bases identical to TRBD2. After removal of 8 bases from V and 4 bases from J, the junction contained 4 bases not matched to a gene. Per germline, CDR1 LGHNA and CDR2 YSLEER. CDR3 size: 14 residues. This CDR3 is CASSTSGSADTQYF. DNA for the CDR3: TGCGCCAGCTCGACTAGCGGGAGCGCAGATACGCAGTATTTT.

This clonotype has ten or more counts. V usage is TRBV7-9 and J usage is TRBJ1-1, with 9 nucleotides matching TRBD1. V lost 1 base to trimming and J lost 5 bases; unmatched junction nucleotides: 11. There are 17 residues in the CDR3. Looked up from germline, CDR1 is SEHNR and CDR2 is FQNEAQ (reference sequence). CDR3 region: CASSLGWSQGAYTEAFF. The CDR3 region has the DNA TGTGCCAGCAGCTTAGGATGGTCACAGGGGGCGTATACTGAAGCTTTCTTT.

This clonotype was detected many times. The gene calls are TRBV2 and TRBJ2-1; 8 bases fit TRBD2. The CDR3 runs 18 residues. V trimming: 2 bases; J trimming: 0 bases; junction bases outside the gene matches: 9. Germline CDR1 is SNHLY and CDR2 is FYNNEI. The CDR3 loop reads CASSETSFAGGSYNEQFF. The CDR3 bases are TGTGCCAGCAGTGAAACGTCGTTTGCGGGGGGCTCCTACAATGAGCAGTTCTTC.

This clonotype was picked up many times. The chain employs TRBV6-1 and TRBJ2-3, with D unresolved. The V and J ends lost 6 bases and 6 bases respectively, with 10 bases between them. The CDR3 contains 12 residues. Germline values: CDR1 MNHNS, CDR2 SASEGT. Here the CDR3 DNA reads TGTGCCAGCAGCCCTTTGGCGGATACGCAGTATTTT. Encoded protein: CASSPLADTQYF.

V is TRBV7-3 and J is TRBJ2-1, with 8 bases aligning to TRBD2. The junction had 2 bases not matched to a gene; V was cut back by 1 base and J by 3 bases. Germline-derived CDR1 and CDR2 are SGHTA and FQGTGA. CDR3 length equals 15 residues. CDR3 nucleotide sequence: TGTGCCAGCAGCTTAAACGGGGGGGTCTACAATGAGCAGTTCTTC. Amino acid sequence: CASSLNGGVYNEQFF. Using reference TRBV7-3 and TRBJ2-1 for the parts outside the CDR3, the full variable domain is GAGVSQTPSNKVTEKGKYVELRCDPISGHTALYWYRQSLGQGPEFLIYFQGTGAADDSGLPNDRFFAVRPEGSVSTLKIQRTERGDSAVYLCASSLNGGVYNEQFFGPGTRLTVL.

The rearrangement links TRBV20-1 to TRBJ2-3; D may be TRBD1 (5 bases). The CDR3 is 14 residues long. Germline V gene sequence: CDR1 DFQATT, CDR2 SNEGSKA (reference sequence). Trimming removed 7 bases from V and 2 bases from J, with 16 bases in between. The CDR3 here is CSGRENTITDTQYF. The DNA of the CDR3 is TGCAGTGGCAGGGAAAATACCATCACAGATACGCAGTATTTT.

This clonotype was detected a few times. The chain uses TRBV29-1 and TRBJ1-1; D is unresolved. Between the trimmed V and J ends, which lost 4 bases and 1 base, there was a span of 7 bases. The CDR3 length is 12 residues. Germline CDR1 reads SQVTM; CDR2 reads ANQGSEA. This chain's CDR3 is CSVGSANTEAFF. DNA of the CDR3: TGCAGCGTTGGGTCAGCGAACACTGAAGCTTTCTTT.

This clonotype came up a few times. The chain recombines TRBV6-6 with TRBJ2-7; D call uncertain. Germline V lookup: CDR1 MNHNY, CDR2 SVGAGI (reference sequence). V lost 6 bases and J 2 bases, leaving 8 bases between the germline ends. CDR3 length: 12 residues. CDR3 sequence (DNA): TGTGCCAGCAGCCCTGACCCCTACGAGCAGTACTTC. This encodes CASSPDPYEQYF.

This clonotype has only a few counts. The genes are TRBV5-1 and TRBJ2-3, with 9 nucleotides matching TRBD1. Germline-derived CDR1 and CDR2 are SGHRS and YFSETQ. V gave up 4 bases and J gave up 6 bases; unmatched junction bases: 12. This CDR3 contains 16 residues. CDR3 loop: CASSPRPGQGDDTQYF. Written as DNA, the CDR3 is TGCGCCAGCAGCCCCCGACCGGGACAGGGAGATGATACGCAGTATTTT.

The V gene is TRBV9, the J gene TRBJ1-4; possible D gene TRBD1, 5 bases. V was pared by 3 bases and J by 3 bases, with 6 bases between. From germline, CDR1 is SGDLS and CDR2 YYNGEE. CDR3 length: 13 amino acids. Written as DNA, the CDR3 is TGTGCCAGCAGCGAGGGGCCTAATGAAAAACTGTTTTTT. It is translated as CASSEGPNEKLFF. The full variable domain, with the rest looked up from reference TRBV9 and TRBJ1-4, is DSGVTQTPKHLITATGQRVTLRCSPRSGDLSVYWYQQSLDQGLQFLIQYYNGEERAKGNILERFSAQQFPDLHSELNLSSLELGDSALYFCASSEGPNEKLFFGSGTQLSVL.

This clonotype was seen only a few times. The chain joins TRBV10-3 to TRBJ2-1; D is possibly TRBD1 (6 bases). The V gene's germline CDR1 is ENHRY and CDR2 SYGVKD. V gave up 3 bases and J gave up 8 bases, with 14 bases separating them. The CDR3 runs to 14 residues. CDR3 amino acids: CAISDRSGVDEQFF. CDR3 nucleotide sequence: TGTGCCATCAGTGATAGGTCAGGGGTGGATGAGCAGTTCTTC.

CDR3 amino acids: CASSAGTSGANEQFF. For the CDR3, the DNA is TGTGCCAGCAGTGCCGGGACTAGCGGGGCCAATGAGCAGTTCTTC. V and J are TRBV12-3 or TRBV12-4 and TRBJ2-1, with 13 bases lining up with TRBD2. Trimming at V came to 5 bases and at J to 6 bases, leaving 4 bases not matched to a gene. This CDR3 contains 15 residues.

This clonotype was counted ten times or more. The chain employs TRBV19 and TRBJ2-1; D might be TRBD1 (5 bases). This CDR3 contains 16 residues. Germline lookup yields CDR1 LNHDA and CDR2 SQIVND (reference sequence). Trimming removed 6 bases at V and 6 bases at J, with 21 bases between. CDR3 nucleotide sequence: TGTGCCAGTAGCAGCCAAGGACAAGCCAGAACCAATGAGCAGTTCTTC. Translation gives CASSSQGQARTNEQFF.

The table lists this clonotype with a few counts. The CDR3 loop reads CASSRLGGRQPQHF. CDR3 DNA: TGTGCCAGCAGCCGTCTCGGGGGCAGGCAGCCCCAGCATTTT. The chain joins TRBV5-5 to TRBJ1-5; TRBD1 is a possible D gene (6 bases). Germline loops: CDR1 SGHKS, CDR2 YYEKEE (reference sequence). Trimming took off 4 bases at V and 7 bases at J, with 15 bases between the two ends. This CDR3 has 14 amino acids.

This clonotype was detected ten times or more. The chain combines TRBV2 with TRBJ2-3; perhaps TRBD2 as D (6 bases). The ends were cut back, 4 bases at V and 4 bases at J, with 12 bases in the middle. The CDR3 is made up of 14 amino acids. Looked up from germline, CDR1 is SNHLY and CDR2 is FYNNEI. The CDR3 sequence: CASSAGGAADTQYF. As DNA, the CDR3 is TGTGCCAGCAGTGCCGGGGGAGCTGCAGATACGCAGTATTTT. The whole variable domain, filled in from reference TRBV2 and TRBJ2-3, reads EPEVTQTPSHQVTQMGQEVILRCVPISNHLYFYWYRQILGQKVEFLVSFYNNEISEKSEIFDDQFSVERPDGSNFTLKIRSTKLEDSAMYFCASSAGGAADTQYFGPGTRLTVL.

This clonotype showed up many times. The chain links TRBV10-3 to TRBJ1-5; D unclear. Trimming took 11 bases from V and 0 from J, leaving 17 bases between them. Germline V lookup: CDR1 ENHRY, CDR2 SYGVKD. The CDR3 is 15 residues long. The chain's CDR3 is CARGDNNYSNQPQHF. The CDR3 nucleotides are TGTGCCCGTGGCGATAATAACTATAGCAATCAGCCCCAGCATTTT.

In its sample, this clonotype was seen a few times. The genes are TRBV5-1 and TRBJ1-1, with 9 nucleotides matching TRBD1. CDR1 SGHRS and CDR2 YFSETQ come from the germline V gene. This CDR3 is built from 15 residues. With V trimmed by 0 bases and J by 5 bases, 5 bases remained unmatched. The CDR3 sequence: CASSLGDRGMTEAFF. In DNA, the CDR3 is TGCGCCAGCAGCTTGGGTGACAGGGGGATGACTGAAGCTTTCTTT. The entire variable domain, with the rest obtained from reference TRBV5-1 and TRBJ1-1, is as follows: KAGVTQTPRYLIKTRGQQVTLSCSPISGHRSVSWYQQTPGQGLQFLFEYFSETQRNKGNFPGRFSGRQFSNSRSEMNVSTLELGDSALYLCASSLGDRGMTEAFFGQGTRLTVV.

Many counts were recorded for this clonotype. The chain joins TRBV20-1 to TRBJ2-1; TRBD2 agrees at 8 bases. The germline CDR1 and CDR2 sequences are DFQATT and SNEGSKA (reference sequence). J gave up 2 bases and V 5 bases, and 8 bases lay outside the gene matches. The CDR3 has 15 amino acids. This CDR3 is CSAFRLARTYNEQFF. The CDR3 DNA is TGCAGTGCTTTCCGACTAGCGAGGACCTACAATGAGCAGTTCTTC.

In this sample, this clonotype turned up many times. This chain links TRBV7-9 with TRBJ2-1; D not resolved. This CDR3 spans 15 amino acids. Between the trimmed V and J ends, which lost 0 bases and 8 bases, there was a span of 14 bases. Germline loops: CDR1 SEHNR, CDR2 FQNEAQ (reference sequence). The CDR3 sequence: CASSLAGEWFDEQFF. The CDR3 DNA reads as TGTGCCAGCAGCTTAGCGGGCGAGTGGTTCGATGAGCAGTTCTTC.

V usage is TRBV5-5 and J usage is TRBJ2-3; D gene uncertain. The length of the CDR3 is 12 residues. Germline assignment: CDR1 SGHKS and CDR2 YYEKEE (reference sequence). Trimming pared 4 bases from V and 3 bases from J, leaving 6 bases between. CDR3 sequence reads: CASSPRTDTQYF. CDR3 DNA sequence: TGTGCCAGCAGCCCCAGAACAGATACGCAGTATTTT.

There are a few counts of this clonotype. The chain is built from TRBV4-1 and TRBJ2-7, with TRBD2 identical over 11 bases. The CDR3 has 14 amino acids. V lost 3 bases and J lost 3; bases outside the gene matches: 1. CDR1 is MGHRA, CDR2 YSYEKL, per germline. The CDR3 DNA reads as TGCGCCAGCAGCCATACTAGCGGGAGCTACGAGCAGTACTTC. The encoded protein is CASSHTSGSYEQYF.

J is TRBJ2-3 and V is TRBV12-3 or TRBV12-4, with 11 bases that match TRBD2. The CDR3 spans 15 residues. The V and J ends lost 6 bases and 4 bases, in that order; junction bases with no gene match: 6. CDR3 sequence: CASRFSGRAADTQYF. The DNA of the CDR3 is TGTGCCAGCAGATTTAGCGGGAGGGCCGCAGATACGCAGTATTTT.

This clonotype was recorded many times. The CDR3 DNA is TGCGCCACCGAACGGGCACAGAACTATGGCTACACCTTC. This translates into CATERAQNYGYTF. The rearrangement uses TRBV10-1 and TRBJ1-2, with D unclear. The CDR3 has 13 amino acids. Trimming pared 10 bases from V and 2 bases from J, leaving 14 bases between. Germline CDR1 and CDR2: WNHNN and SYGVQD (reference sequence).